A selection of T cell receptor beta chains follows, all from one sample in a study of regulatory T cells in long-lasting Graves disease. MiXCR, applied by TCRdb to the multiplex PCR reads, yields one record per CDR3 protein. The sample comprises 450,000 to 500,000 distinct CDR3 sequences, around 15% of which are singletons, and 12% rests with the top ten. These data were likewise used in another study, on T cells in Graves' hyperthyroidism and ophthalmopathy.

This sample comprised peripheral blood mononuclear cells (PBMCs), obtained at new diagnosis, from a patient treated with antithyroid drugs. These receptors came from a man between 40 and 49 years old with Graves disease. Both conserved end residues are part of each CDR3. D genes are given only for firm matches. Clone size is not always given. Where it is, it says once, few, many or a class for expanded clones.

TRBD2	few	TRBV6-1	TRBJ2-3	TGTGCCAGCAGGAGACTAGCGGGAGTTGTAGATACGCAGTATTTT	CASRRLAGVVDTQYF
TRBD1	many	TRBV20-1	TRBJ1-1	TGCAGTGCTAGGGGGACAGGGGGCGCGTCCACTGAAGCTTTCTTT	CSARGTGGASTEAFF
NA	many	TRBV11-3	TRBJ2-1	TGTGCCAGCAGCTCCCGACAGGGAGGGGACAATGAGCAGTTCTTC	CASSSRQGGDNEQFF
NA	few	TRBV28	TRBJ2-3	TGTGCCAGCAGTAACATTGGACTTCCAGATACGCAGTATTTT	CASSNIGLPDTQYF
NA	NA	TRBV7-2	TRBJ2-2	TGTGCCAGCAGCTTGAGGCTGGTAGTAGCGGTGAACACCGGGGAGCTGTTTTTT	CASSLRLVVAVNTGELFF
TRBD1	few	TRBV29-1	TRBJ1-2	TGCAGCGTTGGACAGGGCCATATCTATGGCTACACCTTC	CSVGQGHIYGYTF
NA	many	TRBV3-1	TRBJ2-6	TGTGCCAGCAGCCAGGGGTTTACTGGGGCCAACGTCCTGACTTTC	CASSQGFTGANVLTF
TRBD2	many	TRBV2	TRBJ2-3	TGTGCCAGCACTGAACTAGCGGGAGGGATAAATACGCAGTATTTT	CASTELAGGINTQYF
NA	few	TRBV7-8	TRBJ1-1	TGTGCCAGCAGCTTAGGTTCAGGGACCACTGAAGCTTTCTTT	CASSLGSGTTEAFF
NA	few	TRBV9	TRBJ2-3	TGTGCCAGCAGCCCAACACCGGTTATCACAGATACGCAGTATTTT	CASSPTPVITDTQYF
TRBD2	NA	TRBV7-8	TRBJ2-3	TGTGCCAGCAGCCCCCGACTAGCGGGAGAGGTCTCAGATACGCAGTATTTT	CASSPRLAGEVSDTQYF
NA	many	TRBV3-1	TRBJ1-4	TGTGCCAGCAGCCAAATGACCGGGGGAGGGGGTGAAAAACTGTTTTTT	CASSQMTGGGGEKLFF
TRBD1	many	TRBV2	TRBJ2-7	TGTGCCAGCAGTAGCCAGGGGGTCAACTACGAGCAGTACTTC	CASSSQGVNYEQYF
NA	many	TRBV2	TRBJ2-7	TGTGCCAGCAAAGGCAACTCCTACGAGCAGTACTTC	CASKGNSYEQYF
TRBD1	many	TRBV29-1	TRBJ2-3	TGCAGCGAATCAGGGGGCGATACGCAGTATTTT	CSESGGDTQYF
NA	many	TRBV7-3	TRBJ2-7	TGTGCCAGCAGCGCCGTCAGGGGTAGCGAGCAGTACTTC	CASSAVRGSEQYF
NA	NA	TRBV5-1	TRBJ1-5	TGCGCCAGCAGCTTGGACGGGGGTGACAATCAGCCCCAGCATTTT	CASSLDGGDNQPQHF
NA	many	TRBV30	TRBJ1-3	TGTGCCTGGAGGCAAAGGACAAAAGGAAACACCATATATTTT	CAWRQRTKGNTIYF
NA	many	TRBV7-7	TRBJ2-3	TGTGCTAGCAGCTCCGGCCGATCAGGGACAGATACGCAGTATTTT	CASSSGRSGTDTQYF
NA	few	TRBV5-1	TRBJ2-4	TGCGCCAGCAGCTCCACAGGGTTGGGGGAAAGAGCCCGCGAAAACATTCAGTACTTC	CASSSTGLGERARENIQYF
NA	NA	TRBV29-1	TRBJ2-3	TGCAGCGCCCTGAGGCCACGAGGGACCACAGATACGCAGTATTTT	CSALRPRGTTDTQYF
TRBD1	NA	TRBV7-9	TRBJ2-3	TGTGCCAGCAGCCCGCGGGACAGGGACACAGATACGCAGTATTTT	CASSPRDRDTDTQYF
NA	few	TRBV12-5	TRBJ1-1	TGTGCTAGTGGTTTGTTTAATCCTGAAGCTTTCTTT	CASGLFNPEAFF
NA	NA	TRBV5-6	TRBJ2-3	TGTGCCAGCAGCTTTCGAGTGGGAGATACGCAGTATTTT	CASSFRVGDTQYF
TRBD1	many	TRBV20-1	TRBJ2-7	TGCAGTGCTAGAGCGCCGGGACAGGGGGCCTACGAGCAGTACTTC	CSARAPGQGAYEQYF
TRBD2	many	TRBV7-9	TRBJ2-7	TGTGCCAGCAGCTTAACAGCGGGAGGGTCCTACGAGCAGTACTTC	CASSLTAGGSYEQYF
NA	few	TRBV9	TRBJ2-6	TGTGCCAGCAGCGTAGGGATCTTGTCTGGGGCCAACGTCCTGACTTTC	CASSVGILSGANVLTF
NA	NA	TRBV6-1	TRBJ2-2	TGTGCCAGCAGCGCCTTCAGGACAACCCCCGGGGAGCTGTTTTTT	CASSAFRTTPGELFF
NA	many	TRBV28	TRBJ1-6	TGTGCCAGCAGTTTACCGGGGCCCTCACCCCTCCACTTT	CASSLPGPSPLHF
NA	many	TRBV6-1	TRBJ1-1	TGTGCCAGCAGCCCCTTAGGGGCGAGGAACACTGAAGCTTTCTTT	CASSPLGARNTEAFF
TRBD2	few	TRBV7-8	TRBJ2-1	TGTGCCAGCAGCTCAACTAGCGGGTGGTACAATGAGCAGTTCTTC	CASSSTSGWYNEQFF
TRBD1	few	TRBV2	TRBJ2-2	TGTGCCACCACCGGGACAGACACCGGGGAGCTGTTTTTT	CATTGTDTGELFF
NA	many	TRBV2	TRBJ2-5	TGTGCCAGCAGTGAAGCGCTTCAGGGTGGGCAGACCCAGTACTTC	CASSEALQGGQTQYF
NA	NA	TRBV20-1	TRBJ1-5	TGCAGTGTCAGTCCAGATACCGACAATCAGCCCCAGCATTTT	CSVSPDTDNQPQHF
NA	many	TRBV7-9	TRBJ2-3	TGTGCCAGCAGCTTAGCTTGGAGATCAGATACGCAGTATTTT	CASSLAWRSDTQYF
NA	many	TRBV27	TRBJ2-7	TGTGCCAGCAGTTTTGGCGGCCGCTGGACCCTGGGCGACGAGCAGTACTTC	CASSFGGRWTLGDEQYF
TRBD2	NA	TRBV4-1	TRBJ2-5	TGCGCCAGCAGCCAAGAAGGGACTATCCAAGAGACCCAGTACTTC	CASSQEGTIQETQYF
NA	many	TRBV29-1	TRBJ2-1	TGCAGCGTTGCATCCCCGGGAGAAGGGTACAATGAGCAGTTCTTC	CSVASPGEGYNEQFF
NA	many	TRBV5-1	TRBJ2-1	TGCGCCAGCAGCTTGGCCTGGGGGAGTGGCAATGAGCAGTTCTTC	CASSLAWGSGNEQFF
NA	few	TRBV28	TRBJ1-2	TGTGCCAGCAGTTTTGGGGGACATGGCTACACCTTC	CASSFGGHGYTF
NA	few	TRBV18	TRBJ2-2	TGTGCCAGCTCACCAATCGGGAGGAACACCGGGGAGCTGTTTTTT	CASSPIGRNTGELFF
NA	many	TRBV20-1	TRBJ1-5	TGCAGTGCTAGATCTACGGCAGGAGATAGCAATCAGCCCCAGCATTTT	CSARSTAGDSNQPQHF
TRBD1	NA	TRBV12-3/TRBV12-4	TRBJ1-5	TGTGCCAGCAGTACGGGAACAGGGGGCGGCAATCAGCCCCAGCATTTT	CASSTGTGGGNQPQHF
NA	few	TRBV20-1	TRBJ2-3	TGCAGTGCTACAGACAGGTTCACAGATACGCAGTATTTT	CSATDRFTDTQYF
TRBD2	many	TRBV29-1	TRBJ2-1	TGCAGCGTTCCAAGGGTGACTAGCGGGGACCTCTACAATGAGCAGTTCTTC	CSVPRVTSGDLYNEQFF
NA	many	TRBV5-1	TRBJ2-7	TGTGCCAGCAGCTTAATTCAGGGCTCCTACGAGCAGTACTTC	CASSLIQGSYEQYF
TRBD2	few	TRBV7-3	TRBJ2-1	TGTGCCAGCAGTGAGGTAGCGGGAGTTTCGAATGAGCAGTTCTTC	CASSEVAGVSNEQFF
TRBD2	many	TRBV20-1	TRBJ2-3	TGCAGTGCTAGAGATGGCGGGAGGGCAGATACGCAGTATTTT	CSARDGGRADTQYF
TRBD2	few	TRBV20-1	TRBJ2-1	TGCAGTGCTGGGGATGGGATGAGCGGGGGCTTCTATGAGCAGTTCTTC	CSAGDGMSGGFYEQFF
TRBD2	NA	TRBV6-1	TRBJ2-7	TGTGCCAGCAGTCCTCGGACTAGCGGACGTCCCTCCTACGAGCAGTACTTC	CASSPRTSGRPSYEQYF
NA	NA	TRBV20-1	TRBJ1-5	TGCAGTGCTAGAGATAGGCAGGCTAGCAATCAGCCCCAGCATTTT	CSARDRQASNQPQHF
NA	NA	TRBV18	TRBJ2-3	TGTGCCAGCTCACCACCGGGGGTCTCTAGCGACACAGATACGCAGTATTTT	CASSPPGVSSDTDTQYF
TRBD2	NA	TRBV18	TRBJ2-1	TGTGCCAGCTCACCACCACTAGCGGGAGGGTTATACAATGAGCAGTTCTTC	CASSPPLAGGLYNEQFF
TRBD2	many	TRBV24-1	TRBJ2-3	TGTGCCACCAGTCCGACTAGCGGGAGGGCCGAGGGGAGCACAGATACGCAGTATTTT	CATSPTSGRAEGSTDTQYF
TRBD2	few	TRBV4-2	TRBJ2-5	TGTGCCAGCAGCCAAGTCCGGACTAGCGGGAGAGAGACCCAGTACTTC	CASSQVRTSGRETQYF